These 24 T cell receptor beta chains were all obtained from the same sample, sequenced in a study of regulatory T cells in long-lasting Graves disease. CDR3 regions were amplified by Arm-PCR using iRepertoire HTBI primers to build TCR beta libraries. Each CDR3 protein gets one entry after TCRdb re-called the multiplex PCR reads with MiXCR. The sample lists around 250,000 distinct CDR3 sequences; approximately 20% were seen once. Indicated time point: newly diagnosed GD, antithyroid drugs for less than 3 months. PBMC-extracted RNA yielded the TCR library. The same specimen was also included in a second study, on T cells in Graves' hyperthyroidism and ophthalmopathy.

Here the sequenced sample was peripheral blood mononuclear cells (PBMCs), taken at new diagnosis, from a patient treated with antithyroid drugs. The source is a woman aged 25 to 45 with Graves disease.

This clonotype was seen ten or more times. The chain links TRBV7-9 to TRBJ1-1; TRBD1 matches 11 bases. The CDR3 contains 15 residues. Germline-derived CDR1 and CDR2 are SEHNR and FQNEAQ (reference sequence). Trimming took 4 bases from V and 5 from J; bases not matched to a gene: 6. CDR3 protein: CASSWTGGGGTEAFF. The CDR3 DNA sequence: TGTGCCAGCAGCTGGACAGGGGGCGGAGGAACTGAAGCTTTCTTT. The full variable domain, with the rest looked up from reference TRBV7-9 and TRBJ1-1, is DTGVSQNPRHKITKRGQNVTFRCDPISEHNRLYWYRQTLGQGPEFLTYFQNEAQLEKSRLLSDRFSAERPKGSFSTLEIQRTEQGDSAMYLCASSWTGGGGTEAFFGQGTRLTVV.

This clonotype was seen at least ten times. This could be a read error, since a much larger clone is one nucleotide away. The gene calls are TRBV27 and TRBJ1-2; D not resolved. V was clipped by 5 bases and J by 6 bases, with 13 bases between them. The CDR3 covers 13 residues. Germline V gives CDR1 MNHEY, CDR2 SMNVEV (reference sequence). The CDR3 region has the DNA TGTGCCAGCAGTCCCCTCCCCCGCGATGGCTACACCTTC. Translating gives CASSPLPRDGYTF.

On this clonotype: A read error likely explains this, since a far larger clone differs by one base. The V call is TRBV7-2, the J call TRBJ2-7; 7 bases are shared with TRBD2. Per germline, CDR1 SGHTA and CDR2 FQGNSA. This CDR3 has 12 amino acids. The CDR3 DNA reads as TGTGCCAGCAGCTCGATTCGGGGGGAGCGGTACTTC. It is translated as CASSSIRGERYF.

Comments on this clonotype: A read error may be the cause here, since a much bigger clone is one base away. The chain employs TRBV7-8 and TRBJ2-4, with D possibly TRBD2 on 6 matching bases. The CDR3 is made up of 9 amino acids. CDR1 and CDR2 (germline): SGHVS, FQNEAQ. The V end was cut by 11 bases, the J end by 13 bases, with 12 bases between. CDR3 bases: TGTGCCGGAGGGGATGAGCAGTACTTC. Translating it yields CAGGDEQYF.

The chain employs TRBV6-1 and TRBJ2-5; 10 bases are shared with TRBD2. Germline lookup yields CDR1 MNHNS and CDR2 SASEGT. The CDR3 is made up of 17 amino acids. The V segment lost 6 bases and the J segment 4 bases; nucleotides outside the gene matches: 14. The CDR3 loop is CASSSTSSGGWRETQYF. The DNA for the CDR3 is TGTGCCAGCAGCTCAACCTCTAGCGGGGGTTGGAGAGAGACCCAGTACTTC.

About this clonotype itself: This may come from a read error, since a much larger clone is one base off. V usage is TRBV27 and J usage is TRBJ2-2; D gene ambiguous. Germline lookup yields CDR1 MNHEY and CDR2 SMNVEV (reference sequence). The CDR3 runs to 12 residues. CDR3 bases: TGTGCCTGCAGTTTTCAGGAAGGGGAGCTGTTTTTT. Its protein product is CACSFQEGELFF.

This clonotype was counted a few times. A far larger clone is a single base away, which makes a read error likely. V usage is TRBV7-9 and J usage is TRBJ1-1, with TRBD1 identical over 7 bases. The germline gives CDR1 SEHNR, CDR2 FQNEAQ (reference sequence). This CDR3 contains 15 residues. V lost 8 bases and J lost 2; bases outside the gene matches: 11. CDR3 in amino acids: CASVEGGQSNTEAFF. CDR3 DNA sequence: TGTGCCAGCGTCGAGGGGGGACAGAGTAACACTGAAGCTTTCTTT.

Ten or more counts support this clonotype. The genes are TRBV3-1 and TRBJ1-2, with D possibly being TRBD1 (5 bases). Germline loops: CDR1 LGHDT, CDR2 YNNKEL (reference sequence). The CDR3 totals 13 residues. Trimming stripped 4 bases from V and 2 bases from J, with 8 bases between. This CDR3 reads CASSPKGNYGYTF. The CDR3 coding sequence is TGTGCCAGCAGCCCCAAGGGGAACTATGGCTACACCTTC.

The chain combines TRBV29-1 with TRBJ1-5; 7 nucleotides align to TRBD1. This CDR3 has 14 residues. The J segment lost 4 bases and the V segment lost 4 bases, leaving 7 bases of the junction unmatched. Germline V gives CDR1 SQVTM, CDR2 ANQGSEA. CDR3 nucleotides: TGCAGCGTTGGGGCAGGGGGAAATAATCAGCCCCAGCATTTT. This translates into CSVGAGGNNQPQHF.

This clonotype was seen only a few times. This rearrangement joins TRBV5-4 to TRBJ2-5; 9 bases align to TRBD1. The CDR3 totals 15 residues. Germline assignment: CDR1 SGHNT and CDR2 YYREEE (reference sequence). V shed 4 bases, J shed 4 bases, and the junction held 8 bases outside the gene matches. DNA for the CDR3: TGTGCCAGCAGCCCCGGACAGGGGTATGGAGAGACCCAGTACTTC. Translation: CASSPGQGYGETQYF.

In its sample, this clonotype was seen many times. The chain combines TRBV6-2 or TRBV6-3 with TRBJ2-5; 11 bases are shared with TRBD1. This CDR3 contains 16 residues. V lost 5 bases and J lost 3; bases outside the gene matches: 8. From germline, CDR1 is MNHEY and CDR2 SVGEGT. The CDR3 nucleotides read TGTGCCAGCAGTACTAAGGACAGGGGGCGTGAAGAGACCCAGTACTTC. It yields the protein CASSTKDRGREETQYF.

The table lists this clonotype with many counts. The gene calls are TRBV7-2 and TRBJ1-2; TRBD1 aligns across 7 bases. V lost 1 base, J lost 6 bases, and 2 bases stayed unmatched. In germline, CDR1 is SGHTA, CDR2 FQGNSA. The CDR3 is 13 residues long. In DNA form, the CDR3 reads TGTGCCAGCAGCTTAGTGACAGGGAATGGCTACACCTTC. Translating it yields CASSLVTGNGYTF.

This clonotype was detected ten times or more. Germline is not matched at one junction end, which may reflect a read error. The V call is TRBV3-1, the J call TRBJ2-3, with D tentatively TRBD1 (5 bases). Germline loops: CDR1 LGHDT, CDR2 YNNKEL (reference sequence). This CDR3 contains 15 residues. The DNA for the CDR3 is TGTGCCAGCAGCAAAGAGGTAGGGGTCACAGATACGCAGTATTTT. Translation gives CASSKEVGVTDTQYF.

There are many counts of this clonotype. This sequence joins TRBV5-1 and TRBJ2-1; 7 nucleotides line up with TRBD2. The CDR3 covers 15 residues. Trimming at V came to 3 bases and at J to 0 bases, leaving 3 bases not matched to a gene. Germline V gene lookup returns CDR1 SGHRS and CDR2 YFSETQ. The CDR3 nucleotides are TGCGCCAGCAGCTGGGGGGGGAGCTCCTACAATGAGCAGTTCTTC. It encodes CASSWGGSSYNEQFF.

Many counts were recorded for this clonotype. V is TRBV28 and J is TRBJ1-5; 7 bases fit TRBD1. After removal of 8 bases from V and 0 bases from J, the junction contained 7 bases not matched to a gene. Germline V gene sequence: CDR1 MDHEN, CDR2 SYDVKM. There are 15 residues in the CDR3. CDR3 amino acids: CASGRDRYSNQPQHF. In DNA, the CDR3 is TGTGCCAGCGGCCGGGACAGATATAGCAATCAGCCCCAGCATTTT.

This clonotype occurred a few times. This chain joins TRBV9 and TRBJ2-3; TRBD1 or TRBD2 may be the D gene (5 bases each). The CDR3 sequence is 14 residues long. Per germline, CDR1 SGDLS and CDR2 YYNGEE. V was clipped by 0 bases and J by 6 bases, with 11 bases between them. This chain's CDR3 is CASSVGGSRDTQYF. In DNA form, the CDR3 reads TGTGCCAGCAGCGTAGGGGGGTCCAGGGATACGCAGTATTTT.

This clonotype was detected once. The J gene is TRBJ2-3, the V gene TRBV5-4; maybe TRBD2 (6 bases). The V end was cut by 2 bases, the J end by 4 bases, with 17 bases between. Germline CDR1 SGHNT, CDR2 YYREEE (reference sequence). CDR3 length equals 16 residues. The DNA of the CDR3 is TGTGCCAGCAGCTTAGGATGGGGCGGGGAGGCAGATACGCAGTATTTT. It specifies CASSLGWGGEADTQYF.

This clonotype was detected many times. V is TRBV7-3 and J is TRBJ2-2; D not resolved. With 6 bases removed from V and 5 bases from J, the gap between germline ends came to 4 bases. This CDR3 contains 11 residues. Germline V gives CDR1 SGHTA, CDR2 FQGTGA. CDR3 sequence reads: CASSSTGELFF. For the CDR3, the DNA is TGTGCCAGCAGTTCTACCGGGGAGCTGTTTTTT.

The chain recombines TRBV9 with TRBJ1-5; TRBD1 aligns across 9 bases. CDR1 and CDR2 (germline): SGDLS, YYNGEE. The length of the CDR3 is 16 residues. The trim removed 9 bases at V and 0 bases at J, leaving 10 bases unmatched. As DNA, the CDR3 is TGTGCCACCAAACCACAGGGGGCTGTTAGCAATCAGCCCCAGCATTTT. It yields the protein CATKPQGAVSNQPQHF.

V and J are TRBV5-5 and TRBJ1-6; 10 nucleotides align to TRBD1. J gave up 8 bases and V 3 bases, and 5 bases lay outside the gene matches. The CDR3 loop spans 15 amino acids. The V gene's germline CDR1 is SGHKS and CDR2 YYEKEE (reference sequence). CDR3 amino acids: CASSWGQGLDSPLHF. The CDR3 DNA reads TGTGCCAGCAGCTGGGGACAGGGGTTGGATTCACCCCTCCACTTT. Full variable domain (missing parts from reference TRBV5-5 and TRBJ1-6): DAGVTQSPTHLIKTRGQQVTLRCSPISGHKSVSWYQQVLGQGPQFIFQYYEKEERGRGNFPDRFSARQFPNYSSELNVNALLLGDSALYLCASSWGQGLDSPLHFGNGTRLTVT.

This clonotype was observed at least ten times. This chain uses TRBV20-1 with TRBJ2-5; perhaps TRBD2 as D (6 bases). The CDR3 totals 12 residues. In germline, CDR1 is DFQATT, CDR2 SNEGSKA (reference sequence). CDR3 region: CSMGRREGAQYF. DNA of the CDR3: TGCAGCATGGGACGGCGGGAAGGGGCCCAGTACTTC.

This chain uses TRBV10-3 with TRBJ2-5; TRBD2 is a possible D gene (5 bases). CDR1 is ENHRY and CDR2 is SYGVKD in the germline V gene. There are 13 residues in the CDR3. The germline V and J ends were trimmed by 1 base and 3 bases, with 6 bases remaining between them. The CDR3 DNA is TGTGCCATCAGTGAGTTTAGCGAAGAGACCCAGTACTTC. Translation: CAISEFSEETQYF.

This clonotype was counted ten times or more. The chain links TRBV29-1 to TRBJ2-5; TRBD2 is a possible D gene (6 bases). Trimming cost V 7 bases and J 0 bases, with 9 bases left between them. Germline V gives CDR1 SQVTM, CDR2 ANQGSEA. CDR3 length equals 12 residues. The CDR3 region has the DNA TGCAGCGCGGGACTTTACCAAGAGACCCAGTACTTC. Translated, it gives CSAGLYQETQYF. The whole variable domain, remainder taken from reference TRBV29-1 and TRBJ2-5, is SAVISQKPSRDICQRGTSLTIQCQVDSQVTMMFWYRQQPGQSLTLIATANQGSEATYESGFVIDKFPISRPNLTFSTLTVSNMSPEDSSIYLCSAGLYQETQYFGPGTRLLVL.

V usage is TRBV19 and J usage is TRBJ2-7; D is possibly TRBD2 (5 bases). Trimming removed 7 bases at V and 6 bases at J, with 22 bases between. Germline V gene data show CDR1 as LNHDA and CDR2 as SQIVND (reference sequence). The CDR3 contains 15 residues. The CDR3 DNA reads TGTGCCAGTAATCCCCAACCGGGGTCCCGGGGCGAGCAGTACTTC. As protein: CASNPQPGSRGEQYF.